Presented here are 10 T cell receptor beta chains from one specimen sequenced in a study of CD8 T cells in ankylosing spondylitis. TCRdb ran MiXCR on the 5' RACE reads and lists one entry per CDR3 protein. The table records around 210,000 distinct CDR3 sequences, approximately 8% of them present only once. Material for sequencing was blood, either unsorted or a sorted T cell fraction (not recorded which). These receptors were taken from a female donor with ankylosing spondylitis or in good health (not recorded which).

This clonotype appeared many times. The genes are TRBV19 and TRBJ1-4; 8 nucleotides align to TRBD1. Germline values: CDR1 LNHDA, CDR2 SQIVND (reference sequence). CDR3 size: 14 residues. The ends lost 7 bases at V and 5 bases at J; junction bases unmatched: 6. In nucleotides, the CDR3 is TGTGCCAGTACCCTGACAGGGGAAAATGAAAAACTGTTTTTT. Translating it yields CASTLTGENEKLFF.

This clonotype was found a few times. The CDR3 here is CASSTGTNMNTEAFF. The CDR3 DNA reads TGTGCCAGCAGCACCGGGACAAATATGAACACTGAAGCTTTCTTT. V gene TRBV11-2 combines with J gene TRBJ1-1, with TRBD1 as a possible D gene (6 bases). Germline lookup yields CDR1 SGHAT and CDR2 FQNNGV. This CDR3 is 15 amino acids long. Between the trimmed V and J ends, which lost 5 bases and 0 bases, there was a span of 13 bases.

This clonotype was counted at least ten times. The J gene is TRBJ2-1, the V gene TRBV14; either TRBD1 or TRBD2 may supply D (5 bases each). The CDR3 covers 16 residues. Germline V lookup: CDR1 SGHDN, CDR2 FVKESK. Trimming pared 4 bases from V and 4 bases from J, leaving 17 bases between. As DNA, the CDR3 is TGTGCCAGCAGCCGGCCGGGACCCCCTGCTTACAATGAGCAGTTCTTC. It specifies CASSRPGPPAYNEQFF.

This rearrangement joins TRBV28 to TRBJ1-2; D not resolved. The V and J ends lost 6 bases and 3 bases respectively, with 14 bases between them. The length of the CDR3 is 14 residues. Germline assignment: CDR1 MDHEN and CDR2 SYDVKM. For the CDR3, the DNA is TGTGCCAGCAGCCTAGTCTTGACGGACTATGGCTACACCTTC. Translating it yields CASSLVLTDYGYTF.

With respect to this clonotype: One end of the junction fails to match germline, which may point to a read error. The CDR3 coding sequence is TGTGCCGGCAGCCCCGACTACGAGCAGTACTTC. Its protein product is CAGSPDYEQYF. The V call is TRBV3-1, the J call TRBJ2-7; D uncertain. The germline V gene has CDR1 LGHDT and CDR2 YNNKEL (reference sequence). CDR3 length: 11 residues.

This sequence joins TRBV14 and TRBJ2-6; no clear D. Trimming removed 0 bases at V and 4 bases at J, with 4 bases between. CDR3 length: 14 residues. Germline loops: CDR1 SGHDN, CDR2 FVKESK. DNA of the CDR3: TGTGCCAGCAGCCAAGAGGGGGGGGCCAACGTCCTGACTTTC. Encoded protein: CASSQEGGANVLTF.

The chain combines TRBV7-2 with TRBJ2-2; D possibly uses TRBD1 or TRBD2 (5 bases each). V lost 4 bases and J 3 bases, leaving 12 bases between the germline ends. Germline CDR1 and CDR2: SGHTA and FQGNSA. This CDR3 comprises 15 residues. The CDR3 DNA sequence: TGTGCCAGCAGCTCGGGACGGTTTCACACCGGGGAGCTGTTTTTT. Translated: CASSSGRFHTGELFF.

Ten or more counts support this clonotype. This chain connects TRBV20-1 to TRBJ2-3, with TRBD2 identical over 9 bases. With V trimmed by 3 bases and J by 6 bases, 10 bases remained unmatched. Looked up from germline, CDR1 is DFQATT and CDR2 is SNEGSKA (reference sequence). The CDR3 has 15 amino acids. The CDR3 reads CSASGSGGLSDTQYF. The DNA of the CDR3 is TGCAGTGCTAGCGGTAGCGGGGGCCTGTCTGATACGCAGTATTTT.

This clonotype was found many times. This sequence joins TRBV5-1 and TRBJ2-3; possibly TRBD1 or TRBD2 for D (5 bases each). CDR1 and CDR2 from the germline V gene are SGHRS and YFSETQ. The CDR3 contains 15 residues. The germline V and J ends were trimmed by 0 bases and 1 base, with 9 bases remaining between them. CDR3 region: CASSLGDGRTDTQYF. The DNA of the CDR3 is TGCGCCAGCAGCTTGGGGGACGGACGCACAGATACGCAGTATTTT.

Many counts were recorded for this clonotype. The chain recombines TRBV6-1 with TRBJ2-2, with 7 bases identical to TRBD1. Trimming at V came to 6 bases and at J to 6 bases, leaving 10 bases not matched to a gene. The CDR3 extends over 15 amino acids. Germline V CDR1 and CDR2: MNHNS, SASEGT. Here the CDR3 reads CASRPDRVGPGELFF. DNA of the CDR3: TGTGCCAGCAGACCTGACAGGGTTGGGCCCGGGGAGCTGTTTTTT.